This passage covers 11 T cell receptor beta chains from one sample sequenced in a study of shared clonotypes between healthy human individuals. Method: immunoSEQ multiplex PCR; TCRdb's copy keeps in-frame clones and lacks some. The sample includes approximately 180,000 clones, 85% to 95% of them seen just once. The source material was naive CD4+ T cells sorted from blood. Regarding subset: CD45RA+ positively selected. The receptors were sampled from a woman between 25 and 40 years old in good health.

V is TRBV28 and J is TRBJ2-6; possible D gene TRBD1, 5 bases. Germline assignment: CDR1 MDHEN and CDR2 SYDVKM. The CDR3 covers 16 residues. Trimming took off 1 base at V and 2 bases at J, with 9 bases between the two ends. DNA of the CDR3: TGTGCCAGCAGTTTATTGGGGCAAACTGGGGCCAACGTCCTGACTTTC. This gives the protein CASSLLGQTGANVLTF.

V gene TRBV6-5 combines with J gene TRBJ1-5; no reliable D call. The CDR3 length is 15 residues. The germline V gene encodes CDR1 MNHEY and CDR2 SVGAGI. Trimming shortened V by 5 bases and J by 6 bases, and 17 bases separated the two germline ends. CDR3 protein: CASSPAMGLSQPQHF. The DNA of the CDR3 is TGTGCCAGCAGTCCAGCGATGGGGTTAAGTCAGCCCCAGCATTTT.

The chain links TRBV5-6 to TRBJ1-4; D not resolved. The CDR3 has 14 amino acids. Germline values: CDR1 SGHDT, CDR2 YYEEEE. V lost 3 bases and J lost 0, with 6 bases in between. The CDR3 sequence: CASSSTSTNEKLFF. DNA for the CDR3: TGTGCCAGCAGCTCGACTTCAACTAATGAAAAACTGTTTTTT.

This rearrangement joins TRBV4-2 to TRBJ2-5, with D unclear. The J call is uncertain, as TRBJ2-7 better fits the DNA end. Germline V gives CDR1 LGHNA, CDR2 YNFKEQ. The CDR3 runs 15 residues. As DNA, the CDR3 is TGTGCCAGCAGCCAAGATCGTAGCCGAGTCTACGAGCAGTACTTC. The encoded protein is CASSQDRSRVYEQYF.

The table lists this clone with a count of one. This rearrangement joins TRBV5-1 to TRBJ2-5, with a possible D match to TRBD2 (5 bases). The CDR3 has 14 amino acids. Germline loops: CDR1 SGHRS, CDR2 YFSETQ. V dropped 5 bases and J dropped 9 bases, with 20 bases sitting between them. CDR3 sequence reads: CASRYGERQAAQYF. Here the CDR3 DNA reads TGCGCCAGCAGATACGGGGAGAGGCAGGCGGCCCAGTACTTC.

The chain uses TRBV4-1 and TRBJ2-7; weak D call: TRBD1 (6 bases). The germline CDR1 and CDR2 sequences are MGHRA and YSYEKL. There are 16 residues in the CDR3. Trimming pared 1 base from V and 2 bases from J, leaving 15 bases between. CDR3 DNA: TGCGCCAGCAGCCAAGGCCCAGGGACAATACCCTACGAGCAGTACTTC. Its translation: CASSQGPGTIPYEQYF.

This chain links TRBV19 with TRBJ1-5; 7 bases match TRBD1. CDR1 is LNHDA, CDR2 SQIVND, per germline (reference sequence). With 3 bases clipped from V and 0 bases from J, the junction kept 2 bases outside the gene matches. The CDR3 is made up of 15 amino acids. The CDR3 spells CASSIGTVSNQPQHF. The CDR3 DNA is TGTGCCAGTAGTATCGGGACAGTTAGCAATCAGCCCCAGCATTTT.

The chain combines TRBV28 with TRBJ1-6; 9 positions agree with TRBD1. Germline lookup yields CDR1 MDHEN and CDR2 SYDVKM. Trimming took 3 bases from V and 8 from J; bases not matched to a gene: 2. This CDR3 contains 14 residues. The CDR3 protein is CASSLGQGHSPLHF. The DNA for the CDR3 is TGTGCCAGCAGTTTGGGACAGGGTCATTCACCCCTCCACTTT.

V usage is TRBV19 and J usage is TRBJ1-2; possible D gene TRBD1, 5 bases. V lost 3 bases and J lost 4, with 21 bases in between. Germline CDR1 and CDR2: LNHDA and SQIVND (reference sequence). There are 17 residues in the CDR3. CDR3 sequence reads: CASSIGNPRGDRYGYTF. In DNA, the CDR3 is TGTGCCAGTAGTATTGGTAACCCCCGGGGGGATCGCTATGGCTACACCTTC.

In DNA form, the CDR3 reads TGTGCCAGCAGCTTGTTCGGGAAAGTCACCGGGGAGCTGTTTTTT. It encodes CASSLFGKVTGELFF. The chain couples TRBV5-4 to TRBJ2-2; D might be TRBD2 (5 bases). This CDR3 contains 15 residues. Trimming removed 1 base at V and 4 bases at J, with 11 bases between. The germline gives CDR1 SGHNT, CDR2 YYREEE (reference sequence).

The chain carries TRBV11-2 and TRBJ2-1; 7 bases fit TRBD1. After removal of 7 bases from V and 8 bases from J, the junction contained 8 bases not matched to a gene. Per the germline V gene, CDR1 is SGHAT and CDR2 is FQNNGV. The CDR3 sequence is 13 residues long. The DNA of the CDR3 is TGTGCCAGCACCACAGGGGCGCGGGATGAGCAGTTCTTC. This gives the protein CASTTGARDEQFF.